In this sample, the clone carrying this T cell receptor (beta chain) turned up many times. These data belong to a study of identical twins. TCRdb independently ran MiXCR on the 5' RACE reads; one entry per CDR3 protein. This sample has hundreds of thousands of distinct CDR3 sequences, with more than 6.5% found just once. This CDR3 is built from 14 residues. Trimming cost V 9 bases and J 6 bases; bases outside gene matches: 8. The sample also formed part of further work on yellow fever vaccine responses in identical twins.

Sequencing used PBMCs. The clonotype originates from a woman younger than 30 in good health. The chain has TRBV12-3 or TRBV12-4 and TRBJ2-2; TRBD2 aligns across 9 bases. The CDR3 DNA is TGTGCCAGTATTCCGGGACTAGCCGCCGGGGAGCTGTTTTTT. Its translation is CASIPGLAAGELFF.